The 30 T cell receptor beta chains below come from one sample, sequenced in a study of regulatory T cells in long-lasting Graves disease. Building the TCR beta libraries relied on iRepertoire HTBI primers, and CDR3 regions underwent Arm-PCR. TCRdb used MiXCR to reprocess the multiplex PCR reads, holding one entry per CDR3 protein. The sample includes roughly 610,000 distinct CDR3 sequences, 15% to 20% of them seen just once. Time point meaning: newly diagnosed GD, antithyroid drugs for less than 3 months. Researchers made the TCR library from RNA that was extracted from PBMCs. The sample was also linked to a second study, of T cells in Graves' hyperthyroidism and ophthalmopathy.

Sample: peripheral blood mononuclear cells (PBMCs), taken at new diagnosis, from a patient treated with antithyroid drugs. All receptors come from a woman aged 30 to 39 with Graves disease.

The CDR3 bases are TGTGCCAGCAGTTTCCTCCGCGTAAACAATGAGCAGTTCTTC. Translation: CASSFLRVNNEQFF. The chain employs TRBV6-2 or TRBV6-3 and TRBJ2-1; the D is unclear. The CDR3 spans 14 residues. V was clipped by 4 bases and J by 5 bases, with 12 bases between them. The germline CDR1 and CDR2 sequences are MNHEY and SVGEGT.

In its sample, this clonotype was seen a few times. The chain recombines TRBV7-9 with TRBJ2-7, with D uncertain. The germline gives CDR1 SEHNR, CDR2 FQNEAQ (reference sequence). CDR3 length: 11 residues. The V and J ends lost 5 bases and 7 bases respectively, with 9 bases between them. The CDR3 DNA is TGTGCCAGCAGCACCCCTGAGGAGCAGTACTTC. It specifies CASSTPEEQYF.

This clonotype was seen repeatedly, ten times or more. This chain joins TRBV20-1 and TRBJ2-7, with 10 bases aligning to TRBD1. The CDR3 runs to 15 residues. V lost 5 bases to trimming and J lost 3 bases; unmatched junction nucleotides: 10. Germline V gives CDR1 DFQATT, CDR2 SNEGSKA (reference sequence). The CDR3 sequence: CSAAGGQGGLYEQYF. In nucleotides, the CDR3 is TGCAGTGCTGCGGGAGGACAGGGGGGACTCTACGAGCAGTACTTC.

The V call is TRBV6-1, the J call TRBJ1-1; no firm D call. Trimming removed 6 bases at V and 1 base at J, with 9 bases between. CDR1 is MNHNS and CDR2 is SASEGT in the germline V gene. CDR3 length: 13 residues. CDR3 protein: CASRETWNTEAFF. DNA for the CDR3: TGTGCCAGCAGAGAAACTTGGAACACTGAAGCTTTCTTT.

This chain joins TRBV7-2 and TRBJ2-7, with a tentative D call TRBD2 (6 bases). Germline V gene sequence: CDR1 SGHTA, CDR2 FQGNSA. The CDR3 length is 16 residues. Trimming shortened V by 1 base and J by 1 base, and 14 bases separated the two germline ends. The CDR3 DNA is TGTGCCAGCAGCTTAGAGCTAGCGCGAATTTCCTACGAGCAGTACTTC. Translation: CASSLELARISYEQYF.

This clonotype was seen many times. The CDR3 region is CSACRDFSGEQFF. CDR3 in DNA: TGCAGTGCTTGCAGGGACTTCAGTGGTGAGCAGTTCTTC. The rearrangement joins TRBV20-1 to TRBJ2-1, with D tentatively TRBD2 (6 bases). V lost 5 bases and J 9 bases, leaving 17 bases between the germline ends. CDR3 size: 13 residues. Germline CDR1 reads DFQATT; CDR2 reads SNEGSKA (reference sequence).

This clonotype was detected ten times or more. The chain employs TRBV20-1 and TRBJ1-1, with a weak D call TRBD1 (6 bases). This CDR3 comprises 16 residues. The V end was cut by 2 bases, the J end by 3 bases, with 19 bases between. Germline-derived CDR1 and CDR2 are DFQATT and SNEGSKA (reference sequence). DNA of the CDR3: TGCAGTGCTAGACACCCGACCGGGACAACCTACACTGAAGCTTTCTTT. The encoded protein is CSARHPTGTTYTEAFF.

The chain uses TRBV11-2 and TRBJ2-2; 8 bases match TRBD2. J lost 1 base, V lost 10 bases, and 5 bases had no gene match. CDR3 length: 14 amino acids. Germline loops: CDR1 SGHAT, CDR2 FQNNGV. CDR3 DNA: TGTGCCACAAAGCGGGAGATGAACACCGGGGAGCTGTTTTTT. It translates to CATKREMNTGELFF.

This clonotype was seen more than once but under ten times. J is TRBJ1-2 and V is TRBV6-2 or TRBV6-3, with D unresolved. V gave up 5 bases and J gave up 6 bases, with 16 bases separating them. From germline, CDR1 is MNHEY and CDR2 SVGEGT. The CDR3 spans 14 residues. The CDR3 DNA sequence: TGTGCCAGCAGTCCGAACCCCGGACGGAATGGCTACACCTTC. Translated: CASSPNPGRNGYTF.

This clonotype was seen at least ten times. CDR3 in amino acids: CASSSWYFRDGYTF. As DNA, the CDR3 is TGTGCCAGCAGTTCGTGGTATTTTCGGGATGGCTACACCTTC. The chain combines TRBV28 with TRBJ1-2; D is uncertain. Germline CDR1 MDHEN, CDR2 SYDVKM. This CDR3 has 14 residues. V lost 4 bases and J 6 bases, leaving 15 bases between the germline ends.

This chain connects TRBV5-6 to TRBJ2-2; D remains unclear. This CDR3 contains 16 residues. The germline V gene encodes CDR1 SGHDT and CDR2 YYEEEE. The V gene lost 2 bases and the J gene lost 0 bases, with 11 bases spanning the gap. CDR3 sequence: CASSFRTTPNTGELFF. The CDR3 DNA reads as TGTGCCAGCAGCTTTCGGACCACACCGAACACCGGGGAGCTGTTTTTT.

With regard to this clonotype: Since no conserved phenylalanine or tryptophan closes the CDR3, a read error is the likely cause. The rearrangement links TRBV28 to TRBJ2-5; no clear D. This CDR3 is built from 15 residues. Trimming left V 2 bases short and J 4 bases short, with 14 bases between. CDR1 MDHEN and CDR2 SYDVKM come from the germline V gene. Here the CDR3 DNA reads TGTGCCAGCAGTTTAGGGGTCAGTGTCTCAGAGACCCAGTACCTC. Its protein is CASSLGVSVSETQYL.

This clonotype was counted at least ten times. This chain connects TRBV12-3 or TRBV12-4 to TRBJ1-1; D not certain. Trimming left V 6 bases short and J 5 bases short, with 16 bases between. CDR3 length: 14 residues. Here the CDR3 reads CASRSPNTVTEAFF. The CDR3 bases are TGTGCCAGCAGGTCGCCGAACACGGTTACTGAAGCTTTCTTT.

V gene TRBV18 combines with J gene TRBJ1-1; D unclear. The CDR3 runs to 14 residues. Trimming took 1 base from V and 3 from J, leaving 9 bases between them. Looked up from germline, CDR1 is KGHSH and CDR2 is LQKENI. Here the CDR3 DNA reads TGTGCCAGCTCACCACTGGGTCCCGACACTGAAGCTTTCTTT. Amino acids: CASSPLGPDTEAFF. The full variable domain, rest sourced from reference TRBV18 and TRBJ1-1, is NAGVMQNPRHLVRRRGQEARLRCSPMKGHSHVYWYRQLPEEGLKFMVYLQKENIIDESGMPKERFSAEFPKEGPSILRIQQVVRGDSAAYFCASSPLGPDTEAFFGQGTRLTVV.

This clonotype was observed at least ten times. V usage is TRBV28 and J usage is TRBJ2-5; D may correspond to TRBD1 or TRBD2 (5 bases each). Germline-derived CDR1 and CDR2 are MDHEN and SYDVKM. CDR3 length: 15 residues. V lost 3 bases, J lost 0 bases, and 11 bases lay in between. The DNA for the CDR3 is TGTGCCAGCAGTTTCCAGGGAGAAGACCAAGAGACCCAGTACTTC. Amino acids: CASSFQGEDQETQYF.

The V call is TRBV28, the J call TRBJ2-5; D is undetermined. The CDR3 is made up of 14 amino acids. With 7 bases removed from V and 5 bases from J, the gap between germline ends came to 17 bases. Germline lookup yields CDR1 MDHEN and CDR2 SYDVKM. CDR3 nucleotide sequence: TGTGCCAGCAATCAGTGGGGATCAGAGGAGACCCAGTACTTC. It yields the protein CASNQWGSEETQYF.

There are many counts of this clonotype. This chain links TRBV12-3 or TRBV12-4 with TRBJ2-5; either TRBD1 or TRBD2 may supply D (6 bases each). The V and J ends lost 7 bases and 4 bases respectively, with 19 bases between them. The CDR3 spans 15 residues. The CDR3 protein is CASTLEGVPRETQYF. In DNA, the CDR3 is TGTGCCAGCACCTTGGAGGGGGTTCCCCGAGAGACCCAGTACTTC.

The sample holds many counts of this clonotype. The chain employs TRBV6-1 and TRBJ1-5, with D hard to call. CDR1 and CDR2 from the germline V gene are MNHNS and SASEGT. The CDR3 is 15 amino acids. V lost 6 bases, J lost 2 bases, and 14 bases lay in between. The chain's CDR3 is CASRPYVAGNQPQHF. CDR3 DNA sequence: TGTGCCAGCAGACCCTATGTGGCCGGCAATCAGCCCCAGCATTTT.

This chain joins TRBV9 and TRBJ1-3, with 7 bases fitting TRBD1. The CDR3 loop spans 15 amino acids. J gave up 2 bases and V 0 bases, and 2 bases lay outside the gene matches. Germline loops: CDR1 SGDLS, CDR2 YYNGEE. The CDR3 coding sequence is TGTGCCAGCAGCGTAGTTGGGACAGCTGGAAACACCATATATTTT. Its translation: CASSVVGTAGNTIYF.

Note on this clonotype: Compared with germline, one end of the junction differs, possibly owing to a read error. The chain recombines TRBV4-1 with TRBJ2-7; 10 bases align to TRBD2. This CDR3 spans 15 amino acids. CDR1 is MGHRA and CDR2 is YSYEKL in the germline V gene. Here the CDR3 DNA reads TGCGCCAGCAGCCGTTCGGCTAGCGGGAGCTACGAGCAGTGCTTC. This translates into CASSRSASGSYEQCF.

V gene TRBV20-1 combines with J gene TRBJ2-7, with 7 bases fitting TRBD2. Germline V CDR1 and CDR2: DFQATT, SNEGSKA (reference sequence). The V and J ends lost 0 bases and 4 bases, in that order; junction bases with no gene match: 9. This CDR3 comprises 15 residues. The CDR3 nucleotides read TGCAGTGCTAGAGATACCGGGAGGCCTACTTACGAGCAGTACTTC. Its translation is CSARDTGRPTYEQYF.

V gene TRBV5-1 combines with J gene TRBJ2-7; 10 nucleotides agree with TRBD1. The CDR3 extends over 16 amino acids. With V trimmed by 0 bases and J by 5 bases, 8 bases remained unmatched. Germline CDR1 SGHRS, CDR2 YFSETQ. The DNA of the CDR3 is TGCGCCAGCAGCTTGGTGGGACAGGGGAGGTCGAACGAGCAGTACTTC. This sequence encodes CASSLVGQGRSNEQYF.

V and J are TRBV20-1 and TRBJ1-5; TRBD1 might be the D (5 bases). The CDR3 has 14 residues. Germline CDR1 reads DFQATT; CDR2 reads SNEGSKA (reference sequence). Trimming removed 5 bases at V and 0 bases at J, with 11 bases between. The CDR3: CSAEGRVSNQPQHF. The CDR3 DNA sequence: TGCAGTGCTGAGGGCAGGGTTAGCAATCAGCCCCAGCATTTT.

This clonotype was detected only once. The chain carries TRBV27 and TRBJ2-7; no definite D call. The CDR3 covers 16 residues. V dropped 0 bases and J dropped 4 bases, with 16 bases sitting between them. Germline V lookup: CDR1 MNHEY, CDR2 SMNVEV (reference sequence). Here the CDR3 DNA reads TGTGCCAGCAGTTTATCGACTGCTATGGGTGTTTACGAGCAGTACTTC. Protein sequence: CASSLSTAMGVYEQYF.

This chain links TRBV20-1 with TRBJ1-5; D not certain. Germline CDR1 and CDR2: DFQATT and SNEGSKA (reference sequence). The CDR3 is 12 residues long. Deletions cut 2 bases from V and 6 bases from J, with 8 bases between. The CDR3 DNA reads as TGCAGTGCTAGAATGATTACTCAGCCCCAGCATTTT. Translating it yields CSARMITQPQHF.

This CDR3 reads CASSEGTPLPQHF. CDR3 DNA sequence: TGTGCCAGCAGTGAGGGTACTCCGTTGCCCCAGCATTTT. The chain is built from TRBV2 and TRBJ1-5; no firm D call. The CDR3 runs to 13 residues. Germline CDR1 reads SNHLY; CDR2 reads FYNNEI. Trimming pared 3 bases from V and 9 bases from J, leaving 12 bases between.

V and J are TRBV20-1 and TRBJ2-5; 7 bases fit TRBD2. CDR1 and CDR2 (germline): DFQATT, SNEGSKA (reference sequence). Unmatched junction bases numbered 7, after V lost 3 bases and J lost 3 bases. The CDR3 totals 14 residues. The CDR3 spells CSARGGTIKETQYF. The DNA of the CDR3 is TGCAGTGCTAGGGGCGGGACTATAAAAGAGACCCAGTACTTC.

This clonotype was observed many times. The chain employs TRBV5-1 and TRBJ2-1; 8 bases are shared with TRBD2. From germline, CDR1 is SGHRS and CDR2 YFSETQ. The CDR3 has 15 amino acids. V lost 0 bases, J lost 7 bases, and 6 bases stayed unmatched. The CDR3 sequence: CASSLDPSGSNEQFF. The CDR3 DNA follows: TGCGCCAGCAGCTTGGACCCTAGCGGGTCGAATGAGCAGTTCTTC.

The table lists this clonotype with many counts. V gene TRBV7-8 combines with J gene TRBJ2-1, with 8 bases aligning to TRBD1. There are 14 residues in the CDR3. Germline assignment: CDR1 SGHVS and CDR2 FQNEAQ. The trim removed 4 bases at V and 6 bases at J, leaving 5 bases unmatched. The CDR3 loop reads CASSYTQGVNEQFF. In nucleotides, the CDR3 is TGTGCCAGCAGCTACACACAGGGGGTCAATGAGCAGTTCTTC.

The table lists this clonotype with many counts. The rearrangement joins TRBV18 to TRBJ2-5; unclear D gene. V was pared by 0 bases and J by 4 bases, with 12 bases between. This CDR3 is 15 amino acids long. Per the germline V gene, CDR1 is KGHSH and CDR2 is LQKENI. CDR3 DNA sequence: TGTGCCAGCTCACCACCAGGCCGTCATCGAGAGACCCAGTACTTC. Encoded protein: CASSPPGRHRETQYF.